These 15 T cell receptor beta chains share one sample of origin, sequenced in a study of T cells in Graves' hyperthyroidism and ophthalmopathy. RNA transcripts served as the template for amplifying TCR beta CDR3 regions. The HTBI primer set served for first-round RT-PCR of the TCR CDR3. TCRdb ran MiXCR on the multiplex PCR reads and lists one entry per CDR3 protein. The sample consists of about 270,000 distinct CDR3 sequences, approximately 26% of them appearing once. What was sequenced was blood. The receptor source for this set is a man in his forties with Graves' hyperthyroidism that later progressed to Graves' ophthalmopathy.

At least ten counts were recorded for this clonotype. This sequence joins TRBV19 and TRBJ1-1, with D uncertain. V shed 6 bases and J shed 1 base, with 12 bases lying between them. The germline V gene encodes CDR1 LNHDA and CDR2 SQIVND (reference sequence). This CDR3 comprises 14 residues. CDR3 region: CASSTPRQNTEAFF. The CDR3 region has the DNA TGTGCCAGTAGCACCCCGAGGCAGAACACTGAAGCTTTCTTT.

Ten or more counts support this clonotype. The chain uses TRBV5-1 and TRBJ2-7, with TRBD2 matching over 12 bases. CDR1 is SGHRS, CDR2 YFSETQ, per germline. Unmatched junction bases numbered 14, after V lost 4 bases and J lost 3 bases. CDR3 length: 18 residues. The CDR3 DNA sequence: TGCGCCAGCAGCCAACGGACTAGCGGGACCCCCCGACACTACGAGCAGTACTTC. Translated: CASSQRTSGTPRHYEQYF.

There are many counts of this clonotype. J is TRBJ2-5 and V is TRBV12-3 or TRBV12-4; 8 bases fit TRBD1. The V segment lost 10 bases and the J segment 4 bases; nucleotides outside the gene matches: 5. The CDR3 runs to 12 residues. CDR3 region: CAISTGVETQYF. As DNA, the CDR3 is TGTGCCATCTCGACAGGGGTAGAGACCCAGTACTTC.

This clonotype appeared many times. This chain connects TRBV11-3 to TRBJ2-7; 7 bases are a match to TRBD1. The germline V gene has CDR1 SGHNT and CDR2 YENEEA. The CDR3 loop spans 14 amino acids. Germline trimming cut 5 bases from V and 6 bases from J; bases unmatched to any gene: 10. DNA for the CDR3: TGTGCCAGCAGCCGTGGACAGGCGTTCGGCGAGCAGTACTTC. Protein: CASSRGQAFGEQYF.

The J gene is TRBJ2-7, the V gene TRBV14; D is unclear. Germline CDR1 SGHDN, CDR2 FVKESK. The CDR3 is 15 residues long. The V gene lost 1 base and the J gene lost 0 bases, with 10 bases spanning the gap. This chain's CDR3 is CASSQGQVSSYEQYF. The CDR3 region has the DNA TGTGCCAGCAGCCAAGGCCAGGTCAGCTCCTACGAGCAGTACTTC.

On this clonotype: With a much larger clone just one base away, this may be a read error. The J gene is TRBJ1-6, the V gene TRBV11-2; D not resolved. This CDR3 contains 15 residues. Germline V CDR1 and CDR2: SGHAT, FQNNGV. Here the CDR3 reads CASSLSGSYNSHLHF. Here the CDR3 DNA reads TGTGCCAGCAGCTTATCAGGTTCCTATAATTCACACCTCCACTTT.

The rearrangement links TRBV6-1 to TRBJ2-2, with TRBD1 as a possible D gene (6 bases). The CDR3 contains 15 residues. V lost 6 bases and J 0 bases, leaving 11 bases between the germline ends. In germline, CDR1 is MNHNS, CDR2 SASEGT. The chain's CDR3 is CASRVQGSNTGELFF. The CDR3 DNA follows: TGTGCCAGCAGGGTACAGGGTTCGAACACCGGGGAGCTGTTTTTT.

This clonotype was found many times. Given the absence of the conserved phenylalanine or tryptophan at the CDR3 end, a read error is likely. The chain recombines TRBV12-5 with TRBJ2-5; TRBD2 matches 14 bases. Trimming took 7 bases from V and 4 from J; bases not matched to a gene: 11. Germline CDR1 and CDR2: LGHNT and FRNRAP. The CDR3 length is 17 residues. The CDR3 here is CASAPPPGLAGAETQYL. The CDR3 DNA reads TGTGCTAGTGCCCCACCTCCGGGACTAGCGGGAGCAGAGACCCAGTACCTC.

In this sample, this clonotype turned up many times. CDR3 DNA sequence: TGTGCCAGCAGCGCTGACAGGAACAATCAGCCCCAGCATTTT. Translation gives CASSADRNNQPQHF. The genes are TRBV2 and TRBJ1-5; weak D call: TRBD1 (6 bases). Germline CDR1 is SNHLY and CDR2 is FYNNEI. The CDR3 is 14 residues long. Trimming shortened V by 6 bases and J by 3 bases, and 12 bases separated the two germline ends.

This chain connects TRBV2 to TRBJ2-7; TRBD1 aligns across 8 bases. The germline V gene has CDR1 SNHLY and CDR2 FYNNEI. This CDR3 is 14 amino acids long. Losses at the gene ends were 6 bases for V and 2 bases for J; bases not matched to a gene: 6. CDR3 sequence (DNA): TGTGCCAGCAGGATGGACAGGGAGGCCTACGAGCAGTACTTC. Protein product: CASRMDREAYEQYF.

This clonotype was seen more than once but under ten times. CDR3 in amino acids: CASSDRVYYGYTF. In DNA form, the CDR3 reads TGTGCCAGCAGTGACAGGGTCTACTATGGCTACACCTTC. V usage is TRBV6-1 and J usage is TRBJ1-2, with D possibly TRBD1 on 5 matching bases. The CDR3 is made up of 13 amino acids. V lost 3 bases and J lost 3, with 8 bases in between. Germline CDR1 MNHNS, CDR2 SASEGT.

This clonotype was counted at least ten times. The gene calls are TRBV12-3 or TRBV12-4 and TRBJ1-2; D possibly corresponds to TRBD1 (6 bases). V lost 1 base to trimming and J lost 8 bases, with 17 bases between them. This CDR3 is built from 15 residues. CDR3 nucleotides: TGTGCCAGCAGTTTAGGGGGGCCCGGAGGAGTGGGCTACACCTTC. Residues: CASSLGGPGGVGYTF.

This clonotype has ten or more counts. The chain combines TRBV28 with TRBJ2-7, with 8 bases identical to TRBD2. Losses at the gene ends were 7 bases for V and 2 bases for J; bases not matched to a gene: 10. From germline, CDR1 is MDHEN and CDR2 SYDVKM. This CDR3 is built from 15 residues. The CDR3 reads CASTDPGTSTYEQYF. In DNA, the CDR3 is TGTGCCAGCACCGACCCCGGGACTAGTACCTACGAGCAGTACTTC.

In this sample, this clonotype turned up many times. J is TRBJ1-2 and V is TRBV24-1; perhaps TRBD1 as D (5 bases). Trimming cost V 5 bases and J 2 bases, with 14 bases left between them. The germline V gene encodes CDR1 KGHDR and CDR2 SFDVKD. The CDR3 consists of 15 residues. CDR3 bases: TGTGCCACCAGTGGCGGGGACGCAGCCAACTATGGCTACACCTTC. Its translation: CATSGGDAANYGYTF.

CDR3 in DNA: TGTGCCAGCAGTCGGCCCAGACAAGCCCAAGCCCAGCATTTT. Translation gives CASSRPRQAQAQHF. J is TRBJ1-5 and V is TRBV6-2 or TRBV6-3; no definite D call. This CDR3 comprises 14 residues. Germline values: CDR1 MNHEY, CDR2 SVGEGT. Trimming shortened V by 5 bases and J by 11 bases, and 19 bases separated the two germline ends.